These 27 T cell receptor beta chains share one sample of origin, sequenced in a study of regulatory T cells in long-lasting Graves disease. Regarding time point: newly diagnosed GD, antithyroid drugs for less than 3 months. Extracted PBMC RNA gave rise to the TCR library. Construction of the TCR beta libraries employed iRepertoire HTBI primers in conjunction with Arm-PCR of CDR3 regions. TCRdb fed the multiplex PCR reads into MiXCR, producing one record per CDR3 protein. The sample lists fewer than 650,000 distinct CDR3 sequences, roughly a sixth seen once, with more than 10% in the top ten. These data were also filed under a second study, of T cells in Graves' hyperthyroidism and ophthalmopathy.

Sequencing was performed on peripheral blood mononuclear cells (PBMCs), taken at new diagnosis, from a patient treated with antithyroid drugs. The receptors here all came from a man in his late teens or twenties with Graves disease.

The gene calls are TRBV19 and TRBJ1-2; unclear D gene. The CDR3 extends over 15 amino acids. Germline V gene data show CDR1 as LNHDA and CDR2 as SQIVND (reference sequence). Trimming cost V 3 bases and J 0 bases, with 11 bases left between them. The CDR3 nucleotides are TGTGCCAGTAGTATCACGGGCGTGTCTAACTATGGCTACACCTTC. It encodes CASSITGVSNYGYTF.

This clonotype has at least ten counts. The chain joins TRBV27 to TRBJ2-7, with 7 bases aligning to TRBD1. The CDR3 is 17 residues long. The J segment lost 1 base and the V segment lost 5 bases, leaving 14 bases of the junction unmatched. Germline CDR1 reads MNHEY; CDR2 reads SMNVEV (reference sequence). The CDR3 DNA reads as TGTGCCAGCAGTACCTCCAAGGGACAGCTTTCTTCCTACGAGCAGTACTTC. As protein: CASSTSKGQLSSYEQYF.

This clonotype was seen at least ten times. The chain couples TRBV7-9 to TRBJ2-3; TRBD2 might be the D (5 bases). Deletions cut 4 bases from V and 2 bases from J, with 13 bases between. The V gene's germline CDR1 is SEHNR and CDR2 FQNEAQ (reference sequence). CDR3 length equals 15 residues. The CDR3 sequence: CASSSSAGDTDTQYF. CDR3 in DNA: TGTGCCAGCAGCTCATCTGCCGGGGACACAGATACGCAGTATTTT.

Note on this clonotype: This clone may be a read error of a much larger clone one base away. The genes are TRBV6-1 and TRBJ2-1, with TRBD2 matching over 11 bases. Looked up from germline, CDR1 is MNHNS and CDR2 is SASEGT. The CDR3 sequence is 17 residues long. This CDR3 is CASTRTSGSSSYSEQFF. Written as DNA, the CDR3 is TGTGCCAGCACCCGGACTAGCGGGTCGAGCTCCTACAGTGAGCAGTTCTTC.

The rearrangement uses TRBV28 and TRBJ2-5; D not resolved. The last part of the DNA fits TRBJ2-7 better; the J call may be wrong. CDR1 MDHEN and CDR2 SYDVKM come from the germline V gene. The CDR3 covers 17 residues. The chain's CDR3 is CASSLTYGTSNSYEQYF. The CDR3 nucleotides are TGTGCCAGCAGTTTAACCTATGGAACCAGCAACTCCTACGAGCAGTACTTC.

This clonotype was observed many times. The chain recombines TRBV11-3 with TRBJ2-3; D is perhaps TRBD1 or TRBD2 (5 bases each). The CDR3 totals 16 residues. V was shortened by 5 bases and J by 1 base, with 16 bases between the two germline ends. CDR1 and CDR2 (germline): SGHNT, YENEEA. CDR3 sequence (DNA): TGTGCCAGCAGCGCAGGAGAGGGGTCTGGCACAGATACGCAGTATTTT. Its translation is CASSAGEGSGTDTQYF.

This clonotype was counted between two and nine times. This chain connects TRBV9 to TRBJ2-1; TRBD2 matches 10 bases. In germline, CDR1 is SGDLS, CDR2 YYNGEE. V was pared by 4 bases and J by 8 bases, with 18 bases of the junction left unmatched. The CDR3 runs 18 residues. The CDR3 loop is CASSPPGAGGRVGHEQFF. Written as DNA, the CDR3 is TGTGCCAGCAGCCCCCCCGGAGCGGGAGGGCGGGTTGGTCATGAGCAGTTCTTC.

This clonotype was observed at least ten times. The chain uses TRBV29-1 and TRBJ2-1, with D unresolved. Germline V gene lookup returns CDR1 SQVTM and CDR2 ANQGSEA. V lost 2 bases, J lost 9 bases, and 11 bases lay in between. The CDR3 extends over 12 amino acids. The CDR3 region is CSVERVYSEQFF. CDR3 DNA sequence: TGCAGCGTTGAACGAGTTTATTCTGAGCAGTTCTTC.

This sequence joins TRBV19 and TRBJ1-1; D perhaps matches TRBD1 (5 bases). CDR1 is LNHDA and CDR2 is SQIVND in the germline V gene (reference sequence). Trimming stripped 3 bases from V and 3 bases from J, with 11 bases between. The CDR3 totals 14 residues. The DNA of the CDR3 is TGTGCCAGTAGTATCAAGGACACCTACACTGAAGCTTTCTTT. It codes for CASSIKDTYTEAFF.

This clonotype came up many times. The rearrangement joins TRBV20-1 to TRBJ1-1; D ambiguous. Germline CDR1 is DFQATT and CDR2 is SNEGSKA (reference sequence). CDR3 length: 12 residues. Trimming cost V 2 bases and J 2 bases, with 6 bases left between them. This chain's CDR3 is CSARSGNTEAFF. The DNA for the CDR3 is TGCAGTGCTAGATCGGGAAACACTGAAGCTTTCTTT.

This chain connects TRBV4-2 to TRBJ2-2; perhaps TRBD2 as D (6 bases). CDR1 is LGHNA and CDR2 is YNFKEQ in the germline V gene. V dropped 0 bases and J dropped 3 bases, with 11 bases sitting between them. The CDR3 length is 16 residues. CDR3 sequence reads: CASSQEWLAYTGELFF. As DNA, the CDR3 is TGTGCCAGCAGCCAAGAGTGGCTAGCGTACACCGGGGAGCTGTTTTTT.

Ten or more counts support this clonotype. The chain uses TRBV30 and TRBJ1-1; the match to TRBD1 covers 10 bases. CDR3 size: 15 residues. V dropped 2 bases and J dropped 0; count of bases not matched to a gene: 3. Germline-derived CDR1 and CDR2 are GTSNPN and SVGIG (reference sequence). The CDR3 sequence: CAWSKGTGVNTEAFF. Here the CDR3 DNA reads TGTGCCTGGAGTAAAGGGACAGGGGTGAACACTGAAGCTTTCTTT.

This clonotype came up a few times. The CDR3, as DNA: TGTGCCAGCAGCCCAGAAGGGACAGAAGTTAATGGTGAAGCTTTCTTT. The encoded protein is CASSPEGTEVNGEAFF. The chain recombines TRBV9 with TRBJ1-1; 7 bases match TRBD1. Germline trimming cut 4 bases from V and 7 bases from J; bases unmatched to any gene: 16. This CDR3 has 16 residues. The V gene's germline CDR1 is SGDLS and CDR2 YYNGEE. Using reference TRBV9 and TRBJ1-1 for the parts outside the CDR3, the full variable domain is DSGVTQTPKHLITATGQRVTLRCSPRSGDLSVYWYQQSLDQGLQFLIQYYNGEERAKGNILERFSAQQFPDLHSELNLSSLELGDSALYFCASSPEGTEVNGEAFFGQGTRLTVV.

The V gene is TRBV11-3, the J gene TRBJ2-7; a weak D match, TRBD1 (5 bases). This CDR3 has 14 amino acids. CDR1 is SGHNT and CDR2 is YENEEA in the germline V gene. Between the trimmed V and J ends, which lost 0 bases and 3 bases, there was a span of 9 bases. The CDR3 spells CASSLDGANYEQYF. DNA for the CDR3: TGTGCCAGCAGCTTAGATGGGGCAAACTACGAGCAGTACTTC.

Many counts were recorded for this clonotype. At one end, the junction sequence differs from germline, possibly due to a read error. The V gene is TRBV11-2, the J gene TRBJ2-1; possible D gene TRBD1, 6 bases. Germline V gene data show CDR1 as SGHAT and CDR2 as FQNNGV. This CDR3 has 15 amino acids. CDR3 protein: CASSLDGGYYTEQFF. Here the CDR3 DNA reads TGTGCCAGCAGCTTAGATGGGGGCTACTACACTGAGCAGTTCTTC.

This sequence joins TRBV18 and TRBJ1-4, with D possibly TRBD1 on 6 matching bases. Trimming stripped 0 bases from V and 7 bases from J, with 12 bases between. Germline V lookup: CDR1 KGHSH, CDR2 LQKENI. The CDR3 totals 15 residues. The DNA for the CDR3 is TGTGCCAGCTCACCACCGGGCAGGGGCGGTGAAAAACTGTTTTTT. It is translated as CASSPPGRGGEKLFF.

In this sample, this clonotype turned up many times. The chain is built from TRBV2 and TRBJ2-7, with TRBD1 identical over 9 bases. With 2 bases clipped from V and 3 bases from J, the junction kept 5 bases outside the gene matches. Germline loops: CDR1 SNHLY, CDR2 FYNNEI. There are 15 residues in the CDR3. The DNA for the CDR3 is TGTGCCAGCAGTGAACCGGGACAGGGCAGCTACGAGCAGTACTTC. Amino acid sequence: CASSEPGQGSYEQYF.

At least ten counts were recorded for this clonotype. The genes are TRBV3-1 and TRBJ2-1; 8 bases align to TRBD2. CDR1 LGHDT and CDR2 YNNKEL come from the germline V gene (reference sequence). This CDR3 comprises 11 residues. V lost 8 bases, J lost 9 bases, and 3 bases stayed unmatched. Here the CDR3 reads CASAGGGEQFF. CDR3 DNA: TGTGCCAGCGCCGGGGGGGGTGAGCAGTTCTTC.

This clonotype appeared many times. This chain joins TRBV6-1 and TRBJ2-1; D uncertain. The CDR3 has 15 amino acids. Looked up from germline, CDR1 is MNHNS and CDR2 is SASEGT. The V end lost 5 bases, the J end lost 0 bases, and 11 bases lay between the germline ends. The CDR3 protein is CASSPTLSSYNEQFF. CDR3 coding DNA: TGTGCCAGCAGTCCAACCTTGAGCTCCTACAATGAGCAGTTCTTC.

This clonotype was detected many times. The chain is built from TRBV3-1 and TRBJ1-1; D not resolved. This CDR3 region has 11 residues. Trimming took off 3 bases at V and 6 bases at J, with 5 bases between the two ends. The germline V gene has CDR1 LGHDT and CDR2 YNNKEL (reference sequence). For the CDR3, the DNA is TGTGCCAGCAGCCATTCGGCTGAAGCTTTCTTT. Its translation is CASSHSAEAFF.

The chain couples TRBV20-1 to TRBJ2-3; D call uncertain. Trimming left V 4 bases short and J 1 base short, with 6 bases between. The CDR3 contains 12 residues. The germline gives CDR1 DFQATT, CDR2 SNEGSKA (reference sequence). The CDR3 region is CSANPGTDTQYF. CDR3 sequence (DNA): TGCAGTGCTAACCCAGGCACAGATACGCAGTATTTT.

In its sample, this clonotype was seen many times. This chain joins TRBV10-2 and TRBJ2-1, with no clear D. Germline V gene lookup returns CDR1 WSHSY and CDR2 SAAADI. This CDR3 is built from 13 residues. Trimming pared 0 bases from V and 8 bases from J, leaving 8 bases between. CDR3 region: CASSESMGYEQFF. DNA of the CDR3: TGCGCCAGCAGTGAGTCGATGGGCTATGAGCAGTTCTTC.

To note about this clonotype: A read error may explain this, as a much larger clone is one base away. V gene TRBV6-2 or TRBV6-3 combines with J gene TRBJ2-7; D ambiguous. The V end was cut by 5 bases, the J end by 3 bases, with 11 bases between. The CDR3 length is 13 residues. Per the germline V gene, CDR1 is MNHEY and CDR2 is SVGEGT. The CDR3 coding sequence is TGTGCCAGCAGTGAAGCAACAAGCTACGAGCAGTACTTC. Protein sequence: CASSEATSYEQYF.

This clonotype showed up many times. CDR3 residues: CASGLVLGDTRVGTQYF. In DNA, the CDR3 is TGTGCTAGTGGTTTGGTACTCGGAGACACTCGAGTTGGGACCCAGTACTTC. The chain combines TRBV12-5 with TRBJ2-5; no clear D gene. V was trimmed by 0 bases and J by 7 bases, leaving 21 bases between them. The CDR3 has 17 amino acids. The V gene's germline CDR1 is LGHNT and CDR2 FRNRAP.

This clonotype was picked up many times. This sequence joins TRBV7-9 and TRBJ2-3; TRBD2 agrees at 10 bases. The germline gives CDR1 SEHNR, CDR2 FQNEAQ (reference sequence). CDR3 length: 16 residues. Unmatched junction bases numbered 6, after V lost 4 bases and J lost 2 bases. The CDR3 reads CASSSSGLAATDTQYF. CDR3 coding DNA: TGTGCCAGCAGCTCCTCCGGACTAGCGGCCACAGATACGCAGTATTTT.

The chain recombines TRBV7-9 with TRBJ2-2, with 9 bases aligning to TRBD2. V was clipped by 5 bases and J by 3 bases; unmatched bases: 10. CDR3 length: 17 amino acids. Germline loops: CDR1 SEHNR, CDR2 FQNEAQ (reference sequence). The CDR3 is CASSPGSAGGYTGELFF. The CDR3 DNA sequence: TGTGCCAGCAGCCCAGGAAGCGCGGGAGGGTACACCGGGGAGCTGTTTTTT.

The chain links TRBV29-1 to TRBJ2-7; D unresolved. Germline assignment: CDR1 SQVTM and CDR2 ANQGSEA. Trimming took 4 bases from V and 3 from J, leaving 7 bases between them. The CDR3 covers 11 residues. The CDR3 sequence is CSVGTHYEQYF. The CDR3 coding sequence is TGCAGCGTTGGGACCCACTACGAGCAGTACTTC.